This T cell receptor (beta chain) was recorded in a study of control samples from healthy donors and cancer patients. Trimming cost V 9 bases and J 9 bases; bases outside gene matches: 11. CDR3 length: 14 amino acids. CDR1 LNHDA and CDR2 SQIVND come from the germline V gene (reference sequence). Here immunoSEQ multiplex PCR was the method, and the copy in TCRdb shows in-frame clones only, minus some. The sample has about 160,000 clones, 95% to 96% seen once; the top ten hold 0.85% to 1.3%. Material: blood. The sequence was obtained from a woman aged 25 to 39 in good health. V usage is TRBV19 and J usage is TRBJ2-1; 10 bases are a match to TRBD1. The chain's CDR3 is CASPGTGDESEQFF. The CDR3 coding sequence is TGTGCCAGCCCCGGGACAGGGGATGAGAGTGAGCAGTTCTTC.